This section outlines one TCR beta chain sequence together with its context. What it binds is not known. This sample was included in a study of post-analysis software for immune sequencing data. Whole-study context: Multiple sclerosis in the patients followed relapsing-remitting, secondary progressive and progressive-relapsing courses. Study findings and constraints: Controls showed significantly higher normalized Chao1 diversity than did multiple sclerosis patients. Controls had lower frequencies than patients of about 5 TRBV segments, which included TRBV5-6, TRBV5-1 and TRBV20-1. By F measure, strong co-clustering occurred among samples prepared in the same batch.

TCR beta cDNA libraries had unique molecular identifiers. Researchers reported roughly 510,000 cDNA molecules coming from roughly 1 to 10 million T cells. TCRdb re-derived calls from the PCR reads in MiXCR, one entry per CDR3 protein. There are 350,000 to 500,000 distinct CDR3 sequences in the sample; approximately 39% occur only once, and less than 10% lies in the top ten. The CDR3 runs to 12 residues. Trimming pared 4 bases from V and 10 bases from J, leaving 13 bases between. Germline V CDR1 and CDR2: SNHLY, FYNNEI. V gene TRBV2 combines with J gene TRBJ1-1, with D unresolved. The sequencing input was blood. This receptor was identified in a girl aged 2 to 10 with multiple sclerosis. CDR3 amino acids: CASSVSAALAFF. The CDR3 DNA reads as TGTGCCAGCAGTGTTTCGGCAGCTTTAGCTTTCTTT.